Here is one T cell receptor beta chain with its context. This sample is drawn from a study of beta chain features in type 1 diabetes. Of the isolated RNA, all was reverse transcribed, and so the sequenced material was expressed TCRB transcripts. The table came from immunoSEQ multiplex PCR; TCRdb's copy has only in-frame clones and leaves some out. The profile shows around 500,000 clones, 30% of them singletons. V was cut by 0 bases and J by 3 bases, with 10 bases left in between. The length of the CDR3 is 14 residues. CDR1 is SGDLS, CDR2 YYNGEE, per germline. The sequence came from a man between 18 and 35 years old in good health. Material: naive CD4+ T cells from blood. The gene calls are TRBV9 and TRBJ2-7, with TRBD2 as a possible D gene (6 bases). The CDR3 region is CASSVGGDFYEQYF. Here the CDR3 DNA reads TGTGCCAGCAGCGTAGGGGGGGACTTCTACGAGCAGTACTTC.